This entry is about one T cell receptor beta chain. The source of the sample is a study of control samples from healthy donors and cancer patients. The CDR3 runs to 17 residues. Looked up from germline, CDR1 is MGHRA and CDR2 is YSYEKL. Trimming pared 0 bases from V and 4 bases from J, leaving 18 bases between. Only in-frame clones appear in the TCRdb table, and some are missing; sequencing was by immunoSEQ multiplex PCR. The sample records about 130,000 clones, around 90% being singletons. The receptor's source is a man between 35 and 55 years old in good health. Source material: blood. The chain couples TRBV4-1 to TRBJ1-2; perhaps TRBD1 as D (6 bases). The CDR3 sequence: CASSQDQSGANGYGYTF. CDR3 bases: TGCGCCAGCAGCCAAGACCAATCGGGGGCGAACGGCTATGGCTACACCTTC.